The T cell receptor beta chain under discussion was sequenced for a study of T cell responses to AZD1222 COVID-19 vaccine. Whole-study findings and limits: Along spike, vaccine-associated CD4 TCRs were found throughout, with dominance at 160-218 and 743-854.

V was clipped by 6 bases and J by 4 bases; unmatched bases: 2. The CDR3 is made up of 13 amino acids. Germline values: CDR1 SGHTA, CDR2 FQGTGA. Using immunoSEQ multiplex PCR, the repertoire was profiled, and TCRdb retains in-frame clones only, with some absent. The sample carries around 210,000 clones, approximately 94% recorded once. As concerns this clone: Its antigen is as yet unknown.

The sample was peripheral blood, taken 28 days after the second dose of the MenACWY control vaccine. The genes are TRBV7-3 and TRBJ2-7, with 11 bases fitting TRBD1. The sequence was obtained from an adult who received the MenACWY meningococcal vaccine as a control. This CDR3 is CASSRDRGYEQYF. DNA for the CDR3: TGTGCCAGCAGTCGGGACAGGGGGTACGAGCAGTACTTC.